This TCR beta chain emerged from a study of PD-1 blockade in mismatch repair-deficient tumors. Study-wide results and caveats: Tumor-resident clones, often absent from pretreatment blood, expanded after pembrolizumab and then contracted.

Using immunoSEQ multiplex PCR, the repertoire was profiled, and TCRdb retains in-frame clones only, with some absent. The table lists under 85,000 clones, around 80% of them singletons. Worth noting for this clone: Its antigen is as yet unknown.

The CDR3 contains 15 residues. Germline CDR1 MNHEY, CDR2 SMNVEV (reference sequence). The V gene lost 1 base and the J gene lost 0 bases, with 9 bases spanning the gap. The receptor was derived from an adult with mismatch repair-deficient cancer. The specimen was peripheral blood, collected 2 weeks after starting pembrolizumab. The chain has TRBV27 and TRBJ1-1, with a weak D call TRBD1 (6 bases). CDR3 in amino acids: CASSLYAGVNTEAFF. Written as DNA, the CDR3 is TGTGCCAGCAGTTTATATGCAGGGGTGAACACTGAAGCTTTCTTT.